This section outlines one T cell receptor (beta chain) sequence together with its context. This clonotype came up a few times. This receptor's antigen is unknown. No base quality values were provided; no much bigger clone lies one nucleotide off. V drops 1 base and J drops 5 bases, leaving 9 bases in between. CDR1 and CDR2, looked up from the germline V gene (reference sequence), are DFQATT and SNEGSKA. There are 13 amino acids in the CDR3, from cysteine to phenylalanine inclusive. Only the CDR3 region is kept as DNA, spanning 39 bases read in frame from base 1. The data originate from a study of vaccination and CD4 T cells after COVID-19 (dated by TCRdb to between 2020 and 2023). Background on the whole study: SARS-CoV-2 positivity had been established in the convalescent patients by nasal swab PCR, and mild disease was recorded in under ten of these patients and severe disease in one. In roughly 11 COVID-19 convalescent patients and several infection-naive healthy vaccine recipients, the spike-specific CD4+ TCR repertoire before mRNA vaccination was compared with the repertoire after mRNA vaccination. The convalescent cohort included six males and four females, with two Hispanic individuals, seven Caucasians, two Asians and one multiracial person. For a few convalescent patients, samples were collected at an early post-vaccination timepoint (day 14) as well as at a late post-vaccination timepoint (days 161 to 241). Participants received two doses of either the Pfizer-BioNTech BNT162b2 vaccine (n=8) or the Moderna mRNA-1273 vaccine (n=2). Post-COVID blood samples from convalescent patients were collected a median of roughly 100 days after diagnosis, with a range of 35 to 161 days. Post-vaccine blood samples were obtained a median of approximately 70 days after the second vaccine dose, with a range of about 14 to 250 days.

Study-wide conclusions, independent of this receptor: Although the median number of SARS-CoV-2-reactive clonotypes went up from 20 to 25 after infection to 30 to 45 after vaccination, the increase was not significant. Among the post-vaccine SARS-CoV-2-reactive clones in convalescent patients, a median 86.3% showed up only after vaccination, which suggests vaccine-specific priming. Only a relatively small number of convalescent patients were included in the study, and early timepoints following natural infection were not analyzed. Of the vaccine-specific clones found in convalescent patients, nearly all (304 of 307) were mono-reactive for SARS-CoV-2 spike instead of being cross-reactive with common cold coronaviruses.

According to the study, the label for this sample's time point signals: late sampling 161 to 241 days after vaccination in a few convalescent patients. The positive SARS-CoV-2 PCR tests of the convalescent patients were dated from March to December 2020, before the Alpha, Beta and Delta variants emerged in the United States. Ficoll-Paque Plus gradient centrifugation was used to isolate PBMCs from whole blood, and the isolated PBMCs were then either used fresh or cryopreserved at -140C. The library was made by PCR. The listed sequencing device is Illumina iSeq 100. In the source study's methods: Non-productive sequences were removed, and CDR3s not starting with C, not ending with F or W, or shorter than 7 amino acids were discarded. CDR3 homology was assessed with Levenshtein distances (stringdist) and unrooted phylogenetic trees (ape) in R version 3.6.1. TCRdb cleaned the public reads at Q25 with fastp, built clones with MiXCR and kept in-frame beta chains. Rows matching on CDR3 protein sequence are summarized as one entry with the most common DNA and genes. The V and J calls come from TCRdb's annotation, not from the publication. This sample holds 26,000 or so distinct CDR3 sequences; 50% were observed only once. The biggest ten clones account for over 4.5% of the sample.

The clonotype was recovered from a human donor who had recovered from COVID-19. The sample in question was CD4+ T cells from blood, obtained about 7 months after SARS-CoV-2 vaccination. The rearrangement combines TRBV20-1 with TRBJ2-1; a tentative D match to TRBD2 spans 6 bases. The CDR3 protein: CSARVPGDNEQFF. The bases are TGCAGTGCTAGAGTTCCGGGGGACAATGAGCAGTTCTTC.